These T cell receptor beta chains were read from a single sample in a study of beta chain features in type 1 diabetes. Here immunoSEQ multiplex PCR was the method, and the copy in TCRdb shows in-frame clones only, minus some. There are some 330,000 clones in the sample; 8% to 13% occur only once, and roughly 0.014% lies in the top ten. Sequenced: naive CD4+ T cells from blood. The receptors shown here come from a woman aged 25 to 39 in good health. The CDR3 runs from the conserved cysteine through the conserved F or W. Each record gives: CDR3 protein, CDR3 DNA, D gene, V gene, J gene, clone size. D genes are given only for firm matches. Clone size is given for some rows only: seen once, a few or many times, or a class if the clone is expanded.

CDR3aa: CASSTGGELQPQHF; CDR3nt: TGTGCCAGCAGTACCGGTGGAGAGCTTCAGCCCCAGCATTTT; d_gene: .; v_gene: TRBV6-5; j_gene: TRBJ1-5; abundance: .
CDR3aa: CASRAQVSGSYEQYF; CDR3nt: TGTGCCAGCAGGGCGCAGGTTAGCGGATCCTACGAGCAGTACTTC; d_gene: .; v_gene: TRBV28; j_gene: TRBJ2-7; abundance: few
CDR3aa: CASSSQTLYEQYF; CDR3nt: TGTGCCAGCAGTTCTCAGACTCTCTACGAGCAGTACTTC; d_gene: .; v_gene: TRBV11-2; j_gene: TRBJ2-7; abundance: .
CDR3aa: CASSAGGGGIYNEQFF; CDR3nt: TGTGCCAGCAGCGCGGGGGGAGGAGGGATTTACAATGAGCAGTTCTTC; d_gene: TRBD2; v_gene: TRBV9; j_gene: TRBJ2-1; abundance: .
CDR3aa: CASSQDLLIETQYF; CDR3nt: TGTGCCAGCAGCCAAGATCTACTAATTGAGACCCAGTACTTC; d_gene: .; v_gene: TRBV14; j_gene: TRBJ2-5; abundance: .
CDR3aa: CASSLSQGGPYEQYF; CDR3nt: TGTGCCAGCAGCTTGTCACAAGGAGGGCCCTACGAGCAGTACTTC; d_gene: .; v_gene: TRBV7-6; j_gene: TRBJ2-7; abundance: .
CDR3aa: CASRDQGAAKNIQYF; CDR3nt: TGTGCCAGCAGAGATCAGGGGGCGGCCAAAAACATTCAGTACTTC; d_gene: TRBD1; v_gene: TRBV27; j_gene: TRBJ2-4; abundance: .
CDR3aa: CATGLAGVDEQYF; CDR3nt: TGTGCCACCGGACTAGCGGGAGTAGACGAGCAGTACTTC; d_gene: TRBD2; v_gene: TRBV5-6; j_gene: TRBJ2-7; abundance: .
CDR3aa: CASRGGGRAETQYF; CDR3nt: TGTGCCAGCAGAGGCGGCGGGAGGGCCGAGACCCAGTACTTC; d_gene: TRBD2; v_gene: TRBV7-2; j_gene: TRBJ2-5; abundance: .
CDR3aa: CSVDGQGNYGYTF; CDR3nt: TGCAGCGTTGATGGGCAGGGGAACTATGGCTACACCTTC; d_gene: .; v_gene: TRBV29-1; j_gene: TRBJ1-2; abundance: few
CDR3aa: CSVEGAGEFYNEQFF; CDR3nt: TGCAGCGTTGAGGGTGCGGGAGAGTTCTACAATGAGCAGTTCTTC; d_gene: TRBD2; v_gene: TRBV29-1; j_gene: TRBJ2-1; abundance: .
CDR3aa: CASTRVYNEQFF; CDR3nt: TGTGCCAGCACCCGTGTTTACAATGAGCAGTTCTTC; d_gene: .; v_gene: TRBV2; j_gene: TRBJ2-1; abundance: .
CDR3aa: CASSPRGGPGTDTQYF; CDR3nt: TGTGCCAGCTCACCACGAGGCGGTCCCGGCACAGATACGCAGTATTTT; d_gene: .; v_gene: TRBV18; j_gene: TRBJ2-3; abundance: .
CDR3aa: CASSQDRGRGQPQHF; CDR3nt: TGTGCCAGCAGCCAGGACAGGGGGCGAGGTCAGCCCCAGCATTTT; d_gene: TRBD1; v_gene: TRBV5-6; j_gene: TRBJ1-5; abundance: few
CDR3aa: CASSRTWTSSPAGYNEQFF; CDR3nt: TGTGCCAGCTCTAGGACGTGGACTAGCTCCCCAGCTGGCTACAATGAGCAGTTCTTC; d_gene: TRBD2; v_gene: TRBV27; j_gene: TRBJ2-1; abundance: .
CDR3aa: CASSTPSGPVSYEQYF; CDR3nt: TGTGCCAGCAGTACCCCCAGCGGCCCGGTGAGCTACGAGCAGTACTTC; d_gene: .; v_gene: TRBV28; j_gene: TRBJ2-7; abundance: few
CDR3aa: CASSRNSPEAFF; CDR3nt: TGTGCCAGCAGCCGTAATTCCCCCGAAGCTTTCTTT; d_gene: .; v_gene: TRBV4-2; j_gene: TRBJ1-1; abundance: .
CDR3aa: CASSVEGAGYGYTF; CDR3nt: TGTGCCAGCAGCGTTGAGGGGGCAGGGTATGGCTACACCTTC; d_gene: TRBD1; v_gene: TRBV9; j_gene: TRBJ1-2; abundance: .
CDR3aa: CASSDPFAGTSGTKQYF; CDR3nt: TGTGCCAGCTCAGATCCATTTGCCGGGACTAGCGGGACTAAGCAGTACTTC; d_gene: TRBD2; v_gene: TRBV18; j_gene: TRBJ2-7; abundance: few
CDR3aa: CATSIFTGSGTQFF; CDR3nt: TGTGCCACCAGCATCTTTACAGGAAGCGGGACCCAGTTCTTC; d_gene: TRBD2; v_gene: TRBV15; j_gene: TRBJ2-1; abundance: few
CDR3aa: CASSNPGQGLIQPQHF; CDR3nt: TGTGCCAGTAGTAATCCGGGACAGGGGTTAATTCAGCCCCAGCATTTT; d_gene: TRBD1; v_gene: TRBV19; j_gene: TRBJ1-5; abundance: .
CDR3aa: CAWDRGGRNTEAFF; CDR3nt: TGTGCCTGGGACAGGGGCGGAAGGAACACTGAAGCTTTCTTT; d_gene: TRBD1; v_gene: TRBV30; j_gene: TRBJ1-1; abundance: .
CDR3aa: CASSFSGSSYNEQFF; CDR3nt: TGTGCCAGCAGCTTTAGCGGGAGCTCCTACAATGAGCAGTTCTTC; d_gene: TRBD2; v_gene: TRBV7-2; j_gene: TRBJ2-1; abundance: few
CDR3aa: CASSPPGATSSYNEQFF; CDR3nt: TGTGCCAGCTCACCACCGGGGGCGACGAGCTCCTACAATGAGCAGTTCTTC; d_gene: .; v_gene: TRBV18; j_gene: TRBJ2-1; abundance: few
CDR3aa: CASSPRTSGGTSTQYF; CDR3nt: TGTGCCAGCAGCCCCCGGACTAGCGGGGGTACCTCGACCCAGTACTTC; d_gene: TRBD2; v_gene: TRBV9; j_gene: TRBJ2-5; abundance: .
CDR3aa: CASSENFAYEQYF; CDR3nt: TGTGCCAGCAGTGAGAACTTTGCCTACGAGCAGTACTTC; d_gene: .; v_gene: TRBV6-5; j_gene: TRBJ2-7; abundance: .